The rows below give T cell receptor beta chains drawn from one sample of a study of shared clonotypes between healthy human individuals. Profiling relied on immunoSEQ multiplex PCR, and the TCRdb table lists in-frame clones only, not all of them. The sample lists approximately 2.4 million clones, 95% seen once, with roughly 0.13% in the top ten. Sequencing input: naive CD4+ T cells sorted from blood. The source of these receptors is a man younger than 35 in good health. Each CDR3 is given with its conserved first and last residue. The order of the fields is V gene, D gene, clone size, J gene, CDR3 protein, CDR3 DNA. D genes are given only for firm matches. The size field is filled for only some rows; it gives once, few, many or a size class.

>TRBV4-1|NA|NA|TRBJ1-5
CASSQLRGGPQHF
TGCGCCAGCAGCCAGCTCCGGGGGGGGCCCCAGCATTTT
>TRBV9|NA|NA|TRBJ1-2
CASSVAGKGGYTF
TGTGCCAGCAGCGTAGCCGGGAAAGGTGGCTACACCTTC
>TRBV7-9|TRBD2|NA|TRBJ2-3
CASSLAILGLASTDTQYF
TGTGCCAGCAGCTTAGCCATTCTTGGACTAGCGAGCACAGATACGCAGTATTTT
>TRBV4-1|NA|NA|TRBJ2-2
CASSQEGQGSRVHTGELFF
TGCGCCAGCAGCCAAGAGGGGCAGGGAAGTCGGGTCCACACCGGGGAGCTGTTTTTT
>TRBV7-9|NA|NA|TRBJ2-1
CASSFPSSSYNEQFF
TGTGCCAGCAGCTTCCCTTCAAGCTCCTACAATGAGCAGTTCTTC
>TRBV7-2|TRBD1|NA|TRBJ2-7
CASSKDRGLNEQYF
TGTGCCAGCAGCAAGGACAGGGGGCTAAACGAGCAGTACTTC
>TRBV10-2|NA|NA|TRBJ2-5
CAIGASRGETQYF
TGCGCCATTGGAGCTTCACGAGGGGAGACCCAGTACTTC
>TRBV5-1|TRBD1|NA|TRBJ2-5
CASSGGTGGQETQYF
TGCGCCAGCAGCGGCGGGACAGGGGGCCAAGAGACCCAGTACTTC
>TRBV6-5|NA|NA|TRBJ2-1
CASGLPNNNEQFF
TGTGCCAGCGGGCTCCCGAATAACAATGAGCAGTTCTTC
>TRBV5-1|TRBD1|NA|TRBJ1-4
CASSGRGQGVTNEKLFF
TGCGCCAGCAGCGGCAGGGGACAGGGTGTCACTAATGAAAAACTGTTTTTT
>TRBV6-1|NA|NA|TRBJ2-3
CASSEALRGDTQYF
TGTGCCAGCAGTGAAGCTTTAAGGGGGGATACGCAGTATTTT
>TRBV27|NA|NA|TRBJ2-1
CAGSPPGTAVYNEQFF
TGTGCCGGCAGTCCGCCCGGGACCGCAGTCTACAATGAGCAGTTCTTC
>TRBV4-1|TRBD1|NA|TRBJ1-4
CASSYAGTGNEKLFF
TGCGCCAGCAGTTACGCCGGGACAGGAAATGAAAAACTGTTTTTT
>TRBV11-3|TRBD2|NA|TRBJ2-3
CASSWEGVRDTQYF
TGTGCCAGCAGCTGGGAGGGAGTCAGGGATACGCAGTATTTT
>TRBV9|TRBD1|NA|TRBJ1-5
CASSTAGGLDQPQHF
TGTGCCAGCAGCACCGCAGGGGGGTTGGATCAGCCCCAGCATTTT
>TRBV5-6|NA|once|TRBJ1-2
CASSLQTQGSFDYGYTF
TGTGCCAGCAGCTTGCAAACACAGGGATCGTTCGACTATGGCTACACCTTC